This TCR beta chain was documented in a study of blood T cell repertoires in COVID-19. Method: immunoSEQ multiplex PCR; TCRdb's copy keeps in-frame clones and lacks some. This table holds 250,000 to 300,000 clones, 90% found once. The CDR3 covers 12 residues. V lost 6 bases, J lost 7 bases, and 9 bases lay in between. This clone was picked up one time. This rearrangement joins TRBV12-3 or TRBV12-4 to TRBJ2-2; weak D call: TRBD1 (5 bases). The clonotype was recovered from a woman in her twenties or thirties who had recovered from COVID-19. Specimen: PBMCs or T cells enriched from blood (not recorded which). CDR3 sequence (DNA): TGTGCCAGCAGCCAGGGCGGCGGGGAGCTGTTTTTT. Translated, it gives CASSQGGGELFF.